This T cell receptor beta chain was found in a study of cytomegalovirus exposure and HLA in healthy donors. This PCR relied on a set of 60 Vbeta primers and 13 Jbeta primers. Method: immunoSEQ multiplex PCR; TCRdb's copy keeps in-frame clones and lacks some. This table holds 120,000 to 150,000 clones, approximately 80% found once. V was cut by 8 bases and J by 6 bases, with 13 bases left in between. The CDR3 has 12 amino acids. From germline, CDR1 is SGHTA and CDR2 FQGTGA. In the case of this clone: Its antigen is not identified.

Those who donated were healthy bone marrow donors. General study findings and limits: Accurate predictions that matched the HLA-A and HLA-B alleles of most subjects were reportedly made from TCR beta sequences. Per a prior analysis, the majority of TCR beta V segments were productive roughly 90% or roughly 30% of the time. Some TCR beta chains (around 180 of them) were listed as cytomegalovirus-associated.

Sequences were obtained from PBMCs. The TCR comes from a woman aged 40 to 50 in good health and CMV-seropositive. The chain has TRBV7-3 and TRBJ1-1; tentatively, D is TRBD1 (5 bases). The DNA for the CDR3 is TGTGCCAGCGGGGGGGTAAACTCTGAAGCTTTCTTT. This encodes CASGGVNSEAFF.